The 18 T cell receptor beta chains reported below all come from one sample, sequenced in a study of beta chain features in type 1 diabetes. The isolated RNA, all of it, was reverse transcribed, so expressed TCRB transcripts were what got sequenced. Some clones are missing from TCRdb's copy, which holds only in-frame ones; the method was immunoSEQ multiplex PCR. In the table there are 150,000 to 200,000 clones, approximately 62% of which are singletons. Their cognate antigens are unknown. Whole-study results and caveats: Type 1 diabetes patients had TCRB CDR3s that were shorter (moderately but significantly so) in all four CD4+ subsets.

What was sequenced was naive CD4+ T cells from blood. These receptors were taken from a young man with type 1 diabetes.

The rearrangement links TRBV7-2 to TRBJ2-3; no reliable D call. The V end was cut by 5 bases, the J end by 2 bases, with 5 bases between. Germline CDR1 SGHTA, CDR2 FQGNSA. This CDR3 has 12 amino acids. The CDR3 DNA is TGTGCCAGCAGCAAGTACACAGATACGCAGTATTTT. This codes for CASSKYTDTQYF.

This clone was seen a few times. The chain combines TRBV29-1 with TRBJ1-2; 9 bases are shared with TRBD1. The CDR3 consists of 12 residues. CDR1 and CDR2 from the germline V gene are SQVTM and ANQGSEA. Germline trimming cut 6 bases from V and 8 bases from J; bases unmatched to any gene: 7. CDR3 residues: CSVADRGRGYTF. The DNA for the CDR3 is TGCAGCGTCGCGGACAGGGGAAGGGGCTACACCTTC.

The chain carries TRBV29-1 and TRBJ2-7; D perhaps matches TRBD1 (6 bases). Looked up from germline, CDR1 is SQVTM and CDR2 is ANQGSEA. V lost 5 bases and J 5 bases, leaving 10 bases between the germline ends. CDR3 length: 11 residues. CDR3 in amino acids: CSVTGTHEQYF. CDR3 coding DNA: TGCAGCGTTACAGGGACCCACGAGCAGTACTTC.

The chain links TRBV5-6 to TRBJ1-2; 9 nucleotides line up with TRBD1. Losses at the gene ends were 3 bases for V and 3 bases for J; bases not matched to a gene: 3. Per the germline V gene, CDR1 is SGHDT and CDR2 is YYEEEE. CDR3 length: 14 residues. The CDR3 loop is CASSWTGEDYGYTF. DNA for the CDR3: TGTGCCAGCAGCTGGACAGGGGAAGACTATGGCTACACCTTC.

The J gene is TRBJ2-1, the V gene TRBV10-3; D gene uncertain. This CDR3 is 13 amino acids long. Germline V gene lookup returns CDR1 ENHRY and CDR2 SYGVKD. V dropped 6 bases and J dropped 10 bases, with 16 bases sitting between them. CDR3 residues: CAISRPAYEEQFF. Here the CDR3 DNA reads TGTGCCATCAGCCGCCCGGCCTATGAGGAGCAGTTCTTC.

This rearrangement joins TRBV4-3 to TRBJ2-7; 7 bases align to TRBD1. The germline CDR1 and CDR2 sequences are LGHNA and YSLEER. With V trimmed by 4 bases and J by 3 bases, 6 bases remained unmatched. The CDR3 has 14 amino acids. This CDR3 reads CASSLRQGDYEQYF. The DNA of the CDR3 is TGCGCCAGCAGCCTTCGACAGGGAGACTACGAGCAGTACTTC.

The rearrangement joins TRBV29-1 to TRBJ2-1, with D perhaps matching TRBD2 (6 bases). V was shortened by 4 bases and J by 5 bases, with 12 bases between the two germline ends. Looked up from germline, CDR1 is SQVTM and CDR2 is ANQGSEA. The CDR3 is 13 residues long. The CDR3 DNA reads TGCAGCGTTGTTCGGGGGAGCCACAATGAGCAGTTCTTC. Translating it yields CSVVRGSHNEQFF.

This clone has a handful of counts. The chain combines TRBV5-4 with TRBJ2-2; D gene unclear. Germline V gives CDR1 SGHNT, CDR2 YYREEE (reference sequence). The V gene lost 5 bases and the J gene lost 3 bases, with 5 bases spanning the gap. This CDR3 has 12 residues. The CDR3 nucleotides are TGTGCCAGCAGGTTTGACACCGGGGAGCTGTTTTTT. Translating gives CASRFDTGELFF.

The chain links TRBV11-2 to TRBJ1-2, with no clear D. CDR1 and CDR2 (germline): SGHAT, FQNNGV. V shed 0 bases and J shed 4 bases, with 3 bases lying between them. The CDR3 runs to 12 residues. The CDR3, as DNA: TGTGCCAGCAGCTTAGACAGCTATGGCTACACCTTC. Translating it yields CASSLDSYGYTF.

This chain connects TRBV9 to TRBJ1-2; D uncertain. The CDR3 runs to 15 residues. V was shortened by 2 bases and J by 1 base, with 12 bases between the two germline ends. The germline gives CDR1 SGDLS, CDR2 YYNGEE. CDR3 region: CASSVYSSDNYGYTF. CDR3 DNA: TGTGCCAGCAGCGTTTACAGCTCAGATAACTATGGCTACACCTTC. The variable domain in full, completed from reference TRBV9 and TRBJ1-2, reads DSGVTQTPKHLITATGQRVTLRCSPRSGDLSVYWYQQSLDQGLQFLIQYYNGEERAKGNILERFSAQQFPDLHSELNLSSLELGDSALYFCASSVYSSDNYGYTFGSGTRLTVV.

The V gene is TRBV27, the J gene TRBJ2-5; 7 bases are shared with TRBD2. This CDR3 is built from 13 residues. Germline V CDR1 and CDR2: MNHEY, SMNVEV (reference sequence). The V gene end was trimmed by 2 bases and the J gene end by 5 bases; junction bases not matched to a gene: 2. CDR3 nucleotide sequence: TGTGCCAGCAGTTTAGCGGGGGTTGAGACCCAGTACTTC. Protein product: CASSLAGVETQYF.

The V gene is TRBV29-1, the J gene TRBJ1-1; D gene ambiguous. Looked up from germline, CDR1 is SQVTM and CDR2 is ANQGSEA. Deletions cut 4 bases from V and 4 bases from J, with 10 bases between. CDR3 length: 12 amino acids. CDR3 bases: TGCAGCGTTGGAGAGGGCACCACTGAAGCTTTCTTT. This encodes CSVGEGTTEAFF.

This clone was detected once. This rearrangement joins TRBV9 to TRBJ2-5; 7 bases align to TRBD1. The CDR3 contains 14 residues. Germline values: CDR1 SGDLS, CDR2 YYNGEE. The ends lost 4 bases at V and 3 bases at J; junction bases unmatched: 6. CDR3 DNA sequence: TGTGCCAGCAGCCCCACCGGGACAGAAGAGACCCAGTACTTC. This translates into CASSPTGTEETQYF.

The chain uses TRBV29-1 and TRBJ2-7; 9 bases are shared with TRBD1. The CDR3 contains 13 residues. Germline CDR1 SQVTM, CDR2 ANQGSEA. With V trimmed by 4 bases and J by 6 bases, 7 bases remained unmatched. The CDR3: CSVGQGGGSEQYF. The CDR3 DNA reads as TGCAGCGTTGGACAGGGGGGTGGCTCCGAGCAGTACTTC.

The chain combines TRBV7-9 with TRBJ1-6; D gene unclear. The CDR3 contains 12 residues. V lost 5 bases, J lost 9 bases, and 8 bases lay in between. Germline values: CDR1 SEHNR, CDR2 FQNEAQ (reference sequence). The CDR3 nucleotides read TGTGCCAGCAGCGCCGAGGGTTCACCCCTCCACTTT. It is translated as CASSAEGSPLHF.

CDR3 sequence: CASSVAGVRQDTQYF. The CDR3 coding sequence is TGTGCCAGCAGCGTAGCAGGCGTCAGGCAAGATACGCAGTATTTT. The V gene is TRBV9, the J gene TRBJ2-3; D ambiguous. Trimming pared 0 bases from V and 5 bases from J, leaving 13 bases between. Germline V gene lookup returns CDR1 SGDLS and CDR2 YYNGEE. The CDR3 covers 15 residues.

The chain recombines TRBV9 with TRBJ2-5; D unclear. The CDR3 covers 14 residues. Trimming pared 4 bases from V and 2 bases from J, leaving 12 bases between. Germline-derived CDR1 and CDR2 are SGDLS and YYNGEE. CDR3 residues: CASSPKDGQETQYF. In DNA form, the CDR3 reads TGTGCCAGCAGCCCCAAGGACGGACAAGAGACCCAGTACTTC.

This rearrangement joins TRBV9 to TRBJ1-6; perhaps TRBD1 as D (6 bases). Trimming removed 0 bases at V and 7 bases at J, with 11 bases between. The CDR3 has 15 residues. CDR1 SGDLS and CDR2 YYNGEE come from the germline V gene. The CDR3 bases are TGTGCCAGCAGCGTAGAGCAGGGGATCAATTCACCCCTCCACTTT. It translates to CASSVEQGINSPLHF.